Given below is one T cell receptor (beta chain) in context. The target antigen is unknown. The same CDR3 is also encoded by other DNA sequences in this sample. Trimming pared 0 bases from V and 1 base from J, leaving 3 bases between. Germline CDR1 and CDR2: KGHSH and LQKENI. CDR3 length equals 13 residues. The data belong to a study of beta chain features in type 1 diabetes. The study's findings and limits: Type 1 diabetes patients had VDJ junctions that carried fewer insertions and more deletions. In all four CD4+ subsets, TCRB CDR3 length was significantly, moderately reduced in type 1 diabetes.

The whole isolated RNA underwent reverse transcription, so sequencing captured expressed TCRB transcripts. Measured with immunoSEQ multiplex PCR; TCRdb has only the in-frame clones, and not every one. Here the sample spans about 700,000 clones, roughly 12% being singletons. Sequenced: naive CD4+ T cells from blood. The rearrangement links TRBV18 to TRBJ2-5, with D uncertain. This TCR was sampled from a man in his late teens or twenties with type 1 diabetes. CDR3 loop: CASSPPVQETQYF. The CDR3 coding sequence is TGTGCCAGCTCACCACCTGTCCAAGAGACCCAGTACTTC. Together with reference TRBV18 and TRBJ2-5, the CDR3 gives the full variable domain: NAGVMQNPRHLVRRRGQEARLRCSPMKGHSHVYWYRQLPEEGLKFMVYLQKENIIDESGMPKERFSAEFPKEGPSILRIQQVVRGDSAAYFCASSPPVQETQYFGPGTRLLVL.